This is a list of T cell receptor beta chains from one sample in a study of blood T cell repertoires in COVID-19. TCRdb's copy holds only in-frame clones and misses some; the assay was immunoSEQ multiplex PCR. The table records 300,000 to 400,000 clones, 85% to 90% of them present only once. The sample was peripheral blood. All receptors come from a woman aged 50 to 60 with COVID-19, enrolled during active disease. The CDR3 runs from the conserved cysteine through the conserved F or W. D genes are given only for firm matches. Not every row has a clone size; where given, it reads once, few, many or a size class.

J gene	D gene	V gene	clone size	CDR3 DNA	CDR3 protein
TRBJ1-2	TRBD1	TRBV5-6	.	TGTGCCAGCAGCTTCCCCGGGACAGGGGGCGCGGGTGGCTACACCTTC	CASSFPGTGGAGGYTF
TRBJ1-2	.	TRBV9	.	TGTGCCAGCAGCCCCTCGTCACTTAACTATGGCTACACCTTC	CASSPSSLNYGYTF
TRBJ1-4	.	TRBV2	.	TGTGCCAGCAGTGGCCGGGACTTCGGGGATGAAAAACTGTTTTTT	CASSGRDFGDEKLFF
TRBJ2-7	.	TRBV6-5	.	TGTGCCAGCAGTTACCGTTTAGAGGACAGCTACGAGCAGTACTTC	CASSYRLEDSYEQYF
TRBJ1-2	TRBD1	TRBV7-9	.	TGTGCCAGCAGCTTAGGGACAGGGAACTATGGCTACACCTTC	CASSLGTGNYGYTF
TRBJ2-2	.	TRBV7-6	.	TGTGCCAGCAGCGCAGTCCGAACCGGGGAGCTGTTTTTT	CASSAVRTGELFF
TRBJ2-2	TRBD2	TRBV5-1	.	TGCGCCAGCAGCTTGTTCCGGGAGGTCCCCGGGGAGCTGTTTTTT	CASSLFREVPGELFF
TRBJ1-2	.	TRBV19	.	TGTGCCAGCCTCCCGGGGGGTGTTAGCTATGGCTACACCTTC	CASLPGGVSYGYTF
TRBJ1-5	.	TRBV2	.	TGTGCCAGCAGGTCTCTGGCAGGGAGGTTTCAGCCCCAGCATTTT	CASRSLAGRFQPQHF
TRBJ1-1	.	TRBV29-1	.	TGCAGCGTTGAAGGGGCAGGGGCCACTGAAGCTTTCTTT	CSVEGAGATEAFF
TRBJ2-7	TRBD1	TRBV30	.	TGTGCCTGGAGTTCAGGGACAGGGGGCGACGAGCAGTACTTC	CAWSSGTGGDEQYF
TRBJ2-5	.	TRBV5-1	.	TGCGCCAGCAGTGTCGCTAGCGTTCGAGAGACCCAGTACTTC	CASSVASVRETQYF
TRBJ2-5	.	TRBV9	.	TGTGCCAGCAGCGGGACAGATAACTCCCAAGAGACCCAGTACTTC	CASSGTDNSQETQYF
TRBJ2-7	TRBD2	TRBV4-1	.	TGCGCCAGCAGCCTCCGACTAGCGGAGCGATACGAGCAGTACTTC	CASSLRLAERYEQYF
TRBJ2-3	.	TRBV5-4	once	TGTGCCAGCAGCTTGGACAGACGCACAGATACGCAGTATTTT	CASSLDRRTDTQYF
TRBJ2-5	.	TRBV6-5	.	TGTGTTACTGAGGCCCCCCAAGAGACCCAGTACTTC	CVTEAPQETQYF
TRBJ1-3	.	TRBV6-5	medium-sized	TGTGCCAGCAAACGGGACAACTCTGGAAACACCATATATTTT	CASKRDNSGNTIYF
TRBJ1-4	.	TRBV2	few	TGTGCCAGCAGCCCAAATGAAAAACTGTTTTTT	CASSPNEKLFF
TRBJ1-5	TRBD1	TRBV28	.	TGTGCCAGCAGTCAAGGGGGCGCCTACAATCAGCCCCAGCATTTT	CASSQGGAYNQPQHF
TRBJ1-2	.	TRBV7-2	.	TGTGCCAGCAGCTTAGAACAGATTGCACACTATGGCTACACCTTC	CASSLEQIAHYGYTF
TRBJ2-5	TRBD2	TRBV30	.	TGTGCCTGGGGGCCTACCGGGACTAGCTTCAGGGAGACCCAGTACTTC	CAWGPTGTSFRETQYF
TRBJ2-7	.	TRBV14	.	TGTGCCAGCAGCCAAATCATTGAGCCCTACGAGCAGTACTTC	CASSQIIEPYEQYF
TRBJ2-1	TRBD1	TRBV7-6	.	TGTGCCAGCAGCTTAGTTCCAGGGGGCAGTTACAATGAGCAGTTCTTC	CASSLVPGGSYNEQFF
TRBJ2-3	TRBD1	TRBV5-1	once	TGCGCCAGCAGCTCAGGGACAGAGGGAGATACGCAGTATTTT	CASSSGTEGDTQYF
TRBJ2-5	TRBD2	TRBV6-6	.	TGTGCCAGCGGGGGACTAGCGGGAGAGACCCAGTACTTC	CASGGLAGETQYF
TRBJ1-1	.	TRBV5-1	.	TGCGCCAGCAGCTTCGACAGTACTGAAGCTTTCTTT	CASSFDSTEAFF
TRBJ2-7	.	TRBV5-6	.	TGTGCCAGCAGCCCCGGACACTACGAGCAGTACTTC	CASSPGHYEQYF
TRBJ1-2	TRBD1	TRBV7-2	.	TGTGCCAGCAGTCTGACTCCGGGACAGGGCCTTAACTATGGCTACACCTTC	CASSLTPGQGLNYGYTF
TRBJ2-7	.	TRBV21-1	.	TGTGCCAGCAGCAAAGTGGCGACAATAGGGACTAGCGGGAGAGACGACGAGCAGTACTTC	CASSKVATIGTSGRDDEQYF
TRBJ2-1	TRBD2	TRBV11-2	.	TGTGCCAGCAGCAAAGGGGGTTCTAGCGGGAGCTCCTACAATGAGCAGTTCTTC	CASSKGGSSGSSYNEQFF
TRBJ1-3	.	TRBV18	.	TGTGCCAGCTCACCGGCGGGGCAGGGCTACTCTGGAAACACCATATATTTT	CASSPAGQGYSGNTIYF
TRBJ2-2	.	TRBV2	few	TGTGCCAGCACGCTTCGGGACACCGGGGAGCTGTTTTTT	CASTLRDTGELFF
TRBJ1-2	TRBD1	TRBV7-2	.	TGTGCCAGCAGCTTAGATTGGGACAGGGGGACCTATGGCTACACCTTC	CASSLDWDRGTYGYTF
TRBJ2-5	.	TRBV6-5	.	TGTGCCAGCAGTTACTCGTGGCAGCGCCAAGAGACCCAGTACTTC	CASSYSWQRQETQYF
TRBJ2-7	TRBD1	TRBV11-3	.	TGTGCCAGCAGCTTAGGACACGGGACAGGGGGCGCGACCTACGAGCAGTACTTC	CASSLGHGTGGATYEQYF
TRBJ1-2	TRBD1	TRBV27	.	TGTGCCAGCAGTTTCAGACAGGGTATGGGTTATGGCTACACCTTC	CASSFRQGMGYGYTF
TRBJ1-1	.	TRBV6-5	.	TGTGCCAGCAAAATAAACTGGGGCGCTGAAGCTTTCTTT	CASKINWGAEAFF
TRBJ2-1	TRBD2	TRBV30	.	TGTGCCTGGAGTGTACCGGTAGGGAGGGGCTACAATGAGCAGTTCTTC	CAWSVPVGRGYNEQFF
TRBJ2-7	.	TRBV18	.	TGTGCCAGCTCACCGCCAGGGAGAGCTGCCGGGGGGCAGTACTTC	CASSPPGRAAGGQYF
TRBJ2-6	.	TRBV7-2	.	TGTGCCAGCAGCCTACAGGCCCCTGGGGCCAACGTCCTGACTTTC	CASSLQAPGANVLTF
TRBJ1-6	TRBD1	TRBV6-2/TRBV6-3	.	TGTGCCAGCAGTCGGGACAGTCCCTATAATTCACCCCTCCACTTT	CASSRDSPYNSPLHF
TRBJ1-5	TRBD1	TRBV6-6	.	TGTGCCAGCAGTCCGATCAGGGGGCGAAGCAATCAGCCCCAGCATTTT	CASSPIRGRSNQPQHF
TRBJ2-1	TRBD1	TRBV11-3	.	TGTGCCAGCAGCTTACAGGGGGCGGCGAATGAGCAGTTCTTC	CASSLQGAANEQFF
TRBJ2-1	TRBD2	TRBV18	.	TGTGCCAGCTCACCTGGGACTAGCTCCTACAATGAGCAGTTCTTC	CASSPGTSSYNEQFF
TRBJ2-7	TRBD1	TRBV23-1	.	TGCGCCAGCAGTCGACTGGGACAGCCCTACGAGCAGTACTTC	CASSRLGQPYEQYF
TRBJ2-3	TRBD2	TRBV7-2	.	TGTGCCAGCAGCTTATATCCGGCTAGCGGGAACCCAACAGATACGCAGTATTTT	CASSLYPASGNPTDTQYF
TRBJ2-5	.	TRBV6-2/TRBV6-3	once	TGTGCCAGCAGCGAAATTCGGAGAGCCCAAGAGACCCAGTACTTC	CASSEIRRAQETQYF
TRBJ2-2	.	TRBV11-3	.	TGTGCCAGCAGCTTTAAGATGGGCAGGTTAGACGCCGGGGAGCTGTTTTTT	CASSFKMGRLDAGELFF
TRBJ1-2	TRBD1	TRBV19	.	TGTGCCAGTAGTATTGGACAGGGAAGGTATGGCTACACCTTC	CASSIGQGRYGYTF
TRBJ1-5	TRBD1	TRBV6-6	.	TGTGCCAGCGGGAGGACAGGGGACGTACCCCAGCATTTT	CASGRTGDVPQHF
TRBJ2-5	TRBD2	TRBV4-2	.	TGTGCCAGCAGCCAAGATGGGCCTAGCGGGAGTCCGAGGGCCGAAGAGACCCAGTACTTC	CASSQDGPSGSPRAEETQYF
TRBJ2-7	.	TRBV13	.	TGTGCCAGCAGCTTAAGGGACAATTCCTACGCGCAGTACTTC	CASSLRDNSYAQYF
TRBJ1-4	TRBD1	TRBV7-8	.	TGTGCCAGCAGCTTAAACCCCAGGGGGCGTAGTGAAAAACTGTTTTTT	CASSLNPRGRSEKLFF
TRBJ2-1	TRBD2	TRBV5-1	.	TGCGCCAGCAGCTTGGAGGCTAGCGGGAGGGCCTCGTTCTTC	CASSLEASGRASFF
TRBJ2-1	TRBD2	TRBV19	.	TGTGCCAGTAGTAACCTTCCCGGGACTAGCGGGAGGAGCTCCTACAATGAGCAGTTCTTC	CASSNLPGTSGRSSYNEQFF